This T cell receptor beta chain was sequenced during a study of shared clonotypes between healthy human individuals. Findings and limits, study-wide: Collection of samples was limited to blood; tissue repertoires likely differ. It was the few donors that limited the genetic and exposure-history diversity represented.

A note on this clone: Its antigen is undetermined.

Assay used: immunoSEQ multiplex PCR; TCRdb lists only in-frame clones, some missing. This sample has millions of clones, with about 92% found just once. Healthy HIV-negative adults without recent acute infections or vaccinations served as donors. The TCR sequence derives from a man between 18 and 35 years old in good health. Sequencing was carried out using naive CD4+ T cells sorted from blood. Subset given: CD45RA+ positively selected.

The CDR3 spells CASSQGTDTQYF. DNA of the CDR3: TGTGCCAGCAGTCAGGGGACAGATACGCAGTATTTT. The chain is built from TRBV6-4 and TRBJ2-3; TRBD1 might be the D (6 bases). With 5 bases removed from V and 3 bases from J, the gap between germline ends came to 6 bases. Looked up from germline, CDR1 is MRHNA and CDR2 is SNTAGT. The CDR3 is 12 amino acids.